The rows below give T cell receptor beta chains drawn from one sample of a study of T cells in Graves' hyperthyroidism and ophthalmopathy. From the multiplex PCR reads, TCRdb called clonotypes with MiXCR, one entry per CDR3 protein. Of some 350,000 distinct CDR3 sequences in the sample, about a sixth were seen once. Specimen: blood. These receptors were collected from a woman younger than 30 with Graves' hyperthyroidism that later progressed to Graves' ophthalmopathy. Each CDR3 is given with its conserved first and last residue. D genes are given only for firm matches. The size field is filled for only some rows; it gives once, few, many or a size class.

j_gene: TRBJ2-1; v_gene: TRBV7-6; d_gene: .; abundance: many; CDR3aa: CASSLASGPYNEQFF; CDR3nt: TGTGCCAGCAGCTTAGCCAGCGGGCCCTACAATGAGCAGTTCTTC
j_gene: TRBJ1-3; v_gene: TRBV4-1; d_gene: .; abundance: few; CDR3aa: CASSQGRNRDSGNTIYF; CDR3nt: TGCGCCAGCAGCCAAGGTCGAAACAGGGACTCTGGAAACACCATATATTTT
j_gene: TRBJ2-7; v_gene: TRBV27; d_gene: .; abundance: many; CDR3aa: CASMGTGSGLALYEQYF; CDR3nt: TGTGCCAGCATGGGGACAGGGAGTGGACTAGCGCTCTACGAGCAGTACTTC
j_gene: TRBJ1-5; v_gene: TRBV2; d_gene: .; abundance: many; CDR3aa: CASSGGSPQPQHF; CDR3nt: TGTGCCAGCAGTGGGGGCAGCCCTCAGCCCCAGCATTTT
j_gene: TRBJ1-1; v_gene: TRBV19; d_gene: .; abundance: .; CDR3aa: CASSNGRSSTEAFF; CDR3nt: TGTGCCAGTAGTAATGGCCGGTCCAGCACTGAAGCTTTCTTT
j_gene: TRBJ2-2; v_gene: TRBV7-8; d_gene: TRBD2; abundance: few; CDR3aa: CASSERVVTSGGVIAGELFF; CDR3nt: TGTGCCAGCAGCGAAAGGGTGGTGACTAGCGGTGGTGTGATCGCCGGGGAGCTGTTTTTT
j_gene: TRBJ2-1; v_gene: TRBV20-1; d_gene: .; abundance: many; CDR3aa: CSARSLDKGSSDNEQFF; CDR3nt: TGCAGTGCTAGATCCCTAGACAAGGGGAGTAGCGATAATGAGCAGTTCTTC
j_gene: TRBJ2-1; v_gene: TRBV6-2/TRBV6-3; d_gene: TRBD2; abundance: many; CDR3aa: CASSSSGTSVSRNEQFF; CDR3nt: TGTGCCAGCAGTAGCTCCGGGACTAGCGTCTCTCGGAATGAGCAGTTCTTC
j_gene: TRBJ2-1; v_gene: TRBV14; d_gene: .; abundance: few; CDR3aa: CASSSFLGPHNEQFF; CDR3nt: TGTGCCAGCAGCTCCTTCTTAGGACCCCACAATGAGCAGTTCTTC
j_gene: TRBJ1-6; v_gene: TRBV28; d_gene: .; abundance: .; CDR3aa: CASSFGGLGSPLHF; CDR3nt: TGTGCCAGCAGTTTTGGGGGGTTGGGTTCACCCCTCCACTTT
j_gene: TRBJ2-7; v_gene: TRBV7-9; d_gene: .; abundance: .; CDR3aa: CASSATLGRAYEQYF; CDR3nt: TGTGCCAGCAGCGCAACCCTCGGCCGAGCCTACGAGCAGTACTTC
j_gene: TRBJ2-1; v_gene: TRBV30; d_gene: .; abundance: many; CDR3aa: CAWKRESSTNEQFF; CDR3nt: TGTGCCTGGAAACGGGAGAGTAGTACGAATGAGCAGTTCTTC
j_gene: TRBJ2-7; v_gene: TRBV7-2; d_gene: TRBD1; abundance: .; CDR3aa: CASSLAPAGTGRHEQYF; CDR3nt: TGTGCCAGCAGCTTAGCTCCTGCCGGGACAGGGAGGCACGAGCAGTACTTC
j_gene: TRBJ2-1; v_gene: TRBV12-5; d_gene: TRBD2; abundance: many; CDR3aa: CASGLVLSGRVGEQFF; CDR3nt: TGTGCTAGTGGTTTGGTACTGAGCGGGAGGGTAGGTGAGCAGTTCTTC
j_gene: TRBJ1-1; v_gene: TRBV19; d_gene: TRBD1; abundance: .; CDR3aa: CASSTDRETTEAFF; CDR3nt: TGTGCCAGTAGTACCGACAGGGAGACCACTGAAGCTTTCTTT
j_gene: TRBJ2-1; v_gene: TRBV5-5; d_gene: .; abundance: many; CDR3aa: CASSLGGHEQFF; CDR3nt: TGTGCCAGCAGCTTGGGGGGGCATGAGCAGTTCTTC
j_gene: TRBJ1-2; v_gene: TRBV30; d_gene: .; abundance: .; CDR3aa: CAWSVGQDYGYTF; CDR3nt: TGTGCCTGGAGTGTCGGGCAAGACTATGGCTACACCTTC
j_gene: TRBJ2-5; v_gene: TRBV20-1; d_gene: .; abundance: many; CDR3aa: CSARHQETQYF; CDR3nt: TGCAGTGCGCGCCACCAAGAGACCCAGTACTTC
j_gene: TRBJ2-2; v_gene: TRBV10-3; d_gene: .; abundance: .; CDR3aa: CATRDGNTGELFF; CDR3nt: TGTGCCACGAGGGACGGAAACACCGGGGAGCTGTTTTTT
j_gene: TRBJ1-2; v_gene: TRBV6-2/TRBV6-3; d_gene: .; abundance: many; CDR3aa: CASSYTRTVGSLFDGYTF; CDR3nt: TGTGCCAGCAGTTACACCCGGACAGTTGGTTCCCTTTTTGATGGCTACACCTTC
j_gene: TRBJ2-3; v_gene: TRBV7-9; d_gene: .; abundance: few; CDR3aa: CASSFVPTSYTQYF; CDR3nt: TGTGCCAGCAGCTTCGTCCCCACTAGCTATACGCAGTATTTT
j_gene: TRBJ2-5; v_gene: TRBV15; d_gene: TRBD2; abundance: .; CDR3aa: CATSRDLDSGSSETQYF; CDR3nt: TGTGCCACCAGCAGAGATCTGGATAGCGGGAGTAGCGAGACCCAGTACTTC
j_gene: TRBJ1-4; v_gene: TRBV7-9; d_gene: .; abundance: .; CDR3aa: CASSRGGEKLFF; CDR3nt: TGTGCCAGCAGCCGGGGCGGGGAAAAACTGTTTTTT
j_gene: TRBJ2-3; v_gene: TRBV14; d_gene: TRBD1; abundance: many; CDR3aa: CASSSYQGDLTDTQYF; CDR3nt: TGTGCCAGCAGCTCCTACCAGGGGGATCTCACAGATACGCAGTATTTT
j_gene: TRBJ2-7; v_gene: TRBV27; d_gene: TRBD1; abundance: .; CDR3aa: CARSLSEGGLRYF; CDR3nt: TGTGCCAGAAGTTTATCGGAAGGGGGCTTGCGGTACTTC
j_gene: TRBJ2-1; v_gene: TRBV28; d_gene: .; abundance: many; CDR3aa: CASSLQSRVDEQFF; CDR3nt: TGTGCCAGCAGTCTCCAATCAAGAGTGGATGAGCAGTTCTTC
j_gene: TRBJ2-6; v_gene: TRBV5-4; d_gene: TRBD2; abundance: few; CDR3aa: CASSFGGLAGSGANVLTF; CDR3nt: TGTGCCAGCAGCTTTGGCGGACTAGCGGGATCTGGGGCCAACGTCCTGACTTTC
j_gene: TRBJ2-1; v_gene: TRBV10-3; d_gene: .; abundance: .; CDR3aa: CASRGGSNNEQFF; CDR3nt: TGTGCCTCCCGAGGCGGGTCGAACAATGAGCAGTTCTTC
j_gene: TRBJ2-7; v_gene: TRBV10-3; d_gene: .; abundance: .; CDR3aa: CAIRRVQSHEQYF; CDR3nt: TGTGCCATCAGAAGGGTCCAATCGCACGAGCAGTACTTC
j_gene: TRBJ1-1; v_gene: TRBV29-1; d_gene: TRBD1; abundance: many; CDR3aa: CSAMGTGITEAFF; CDR3nt: TGCAGCGCGATGGGGACAGGGATCACTGAAGCTTTCTTT
j_gene: TRBJ2-1; v_gene: TRBV11-2; d_gene: .; abundance: .; CDR3aa: CASSFQVEQFF; CDR3nt: TGTGCCAGCAGCTTCCAAGTGGAGCAGTTCTTC
j_gene: TRBJ2-1; v_gene: TRBV5-1; d_gene: .; abundance: many; CDR3aa: CASSLGDQGSEQFF; CDR3nt: TGCGCCAGCAGCTTGGGGGATCAGGGGAGTGAGCAGTTCTTC
j_gene: TRBJ2-1; v_gene: TRBV28; d_gene: TRBD1; abundance: few; CDR3aa: CASKITQPGQGVYEQFF; CDR3nt: TGTGCCAGTAAAATTACCCAACCGGGACAGGGAGTCTATGAGCAGTTCTTC
j_gene: TRBJ2-7; v_gene: TRBV6-5; d_gene: .; abundance: many; CDR3aa: CASSYSPRPSYEQYF; CDR3nt: TGTGCCAGCAGTTACTCCCCCAGGCCGTCCTACGAGCAGTACTTC
j_gene: TRBJ2-7; v_gene: TRBV20-1; d_gene: .; abundance: few; CDR3aa: CSSPGPGAGSSYEQYF; CDR3nt: TGCAGTTCTCCGGGCCCTGGGGCGGGTAGCTCCTACGAGCAGTACTTC
j_gene: TRBJ2-7; v_gene: TRBV6-2/TRBV6-3; d_gene: .; abundance: .; CDR3aa: CASSPEGHYEQYF; CDR3nt: TGTGCCAGCAGCCCTGAAGGGCACTACGAGCAGTACTTC
j_gene: TRBJ2-3; v_gene: TRBV13; d_gene: .; abundance: many; CDR3aa: CASSTGLITDTQYF; CDR3nt: TGTGCCAGCAGCACGGGACTCATCACAGATACGCAGTATTTT
j_gene: TRBJ2-5; v_gene: TRBV7-9; d_gene: TRBD1; abundance: .; CDR3aa: CASSSPPGQQKETQYF; CDR3nt: TGTGCCAGCAGCTCACCCCCGGGACAGCAAAAAGAGACCCAGTACTTC
j_gene: TRBJ2-7; v_gene: TRBV30; d_gene: .; abundance: many; CDR3aa: CAWSRASPNEQYF; CDR3nt: TGTGCCTGGAGTAGAGCTAGTCCGAACGAGCAGTACTTC
j_gene: TRBJ2-5; v_gene: TRBV20-1; d_gene: .; abundance: many; CDR3aa: CSARDLQTGETQYF; CDR3nt: TGCAGTGCTAGAGATCTACAAACTGGGGAGACCCAGTACTTC
j_gene: TRBJ2-2; v_gene: TRBV14; d_gene: TRBD1; abundance: few; CDR3aa: CASSQDRGGAGTGELFF; CDR3nt: TGTGCCAGCAGCCAAGATCGAGGGGGCGCGGGCACCGGGGAGCTGTTTTTT
j_gene: TRBJ2-1; v_gene: TRBV28; d_gene: TRBD2; abundance: many; CDR3aa: CASSLGLAVNEQFF; CDR3nt: TGTGCCAGCAGTTTGGGTCTAGCGGTGAATGAGCAGTTCTTC
j_gene: TRBJ2-3; v_gene: TRBV18; d_gene: TRBD1; abundance: many; CDR3aa: CASSPGTGGPDTQYF; CDR3nt: TGTGCCAGCTCACCCGGGACAGGGGGCCCAGATACGCAGTATTTT
j_gene: TRBJ2-1; v_gene: TRBV15; d_gene: TRBD2; abundance: many; CDR3aa: CATSRDSGRAHEQFF; CDR3nt: TGTGCCACCAGCAGAGATAGCGGGAGGGCCCATGAGCAGTTCTTC
j_gene: TRBJ2-2; v_gene: TRBV7-3; d_gene: .; abundance: many; CDR3aa: CASSLVSTGELFF; CDR3nt: TGTGCCAGCAGCTTAGTTTCCACCGGGGAGCTGTTTTTT
j_gene: TRBJ2-5; v_gene: TRBV28; d_gene: TRBD1; abundance: .; CDR3aa: CASSSGQGGLQETQYF; CDR3nt: TGTGCCAGCAGTAGCGGACAGGGGGGGTTACAAGAGACCCAGTACTTC
j_gene: TRBJ2-5; v_gene: TRBV3-1; d_gene: .; abundance: .; CDR3aa: CASSQEGFGTQYF; CDR3nt: TGTGCCAGCAGCCAAGAGGGGTTCGGGACCCAGTACTTC
j_gene: TRBJ2-5; v_gene: TRBV7-9; d_gene: .; abundance: many; CDR3aa: CASSLVGLQETQYF; CDR3nt: TGTGCCAGCAGCTTAGTGGGACTTCAAGAGACCCAGTACTTC
j_gene: TRBJ2-3; v_gene: TRBV28; d_gene: .; abundance: many; CDR3aa: CASSRPKEGRDTQYF; CDR3nt: TGTGCCAGCAGTCGACCAAAGGAGGGTAGGGATACGCAGTATTTT
j_gene: TRBJ2-2; v_gene: TRBV7-9; d_gene: .; abundance: .; CDR3aa: CASSLGPGPNTGELFF; CDR3nt: TGTGCCAGCAGCTTAGGGCCGGGGCCGAACACCGGGGAGCTGTTTTTT
j_gene: TRBJ2-1; v_gene: TRBV2; d_gene: TRBD2; abundance: many; CDR3aa: CASRLAGSSSYNEQFF; CDR3nt: TGTGCCAGCAGACTAGCGGGGTCGAGCTCCTACAATGAGCAGTTCTTC
j_gene: TRBJ1-2; v_gene: TRBV14; d_gene: .; abundance: .; CDR3aa: CASSQEPDGELTNYGYTF; CDR3nt: TGTGCCAGCAGCCAAGAACCGGACGGGGAACTAACTAACTATGGCTACACCTTC
j_gene: TRBJ2-7; v_gene: TRBV11-2; d_gene: .; abundance: .; CDR3aa: CASSKDPAAYEQYF; CDR3nt: TGTGCCAGCAGCAAGGACCCTGCGGCCTACGAGCAGTACTTC
j_gene: TRBJ1-2; v_gene: TRBV28; d_gene: .; abundance: few; CDR3aa: CASNRGIERGYTF; CDR3nt: TGTGCCAGCAATAGGGGGATAGAGCGGGGCTACACCTTC